The 20 T cell receptor beta chains presented below share a single source sample, sequenced in a study of T cell responses to AZD1222 COVID-19 vaccine. Only in-frame clones appear in the TCRdb table, and some are missing; sequencing was by immunoSEQ multiplex PCR. The table shows about 93,000 clones, with 80% to 90% occurring only once. The source was peripheral blood, collected on day 0 of AZD1222 vaccination. The receptors come from an adult in good health.

J is TRBJ2-5 and V is TRBV11-2, with D possibly being TRBD2 (6 bases). This CDR3 has 17 residues. Trimming took 0 bases from V and 2 from J, leaving 16 bases between them. Per germline, CDR1 SGHAT and CDR2 FQNNGV. CDR3 loop: CASSLDSLVGGQETQYF. CDR3 nucleotide sequence: TGTGCCAGCAGCTTAGATTCTTTAGTTGGGGGGCAAGAGACCCAGTACTTC.

V is TRBV10-3 and J is TRBJ1-5; perhaps TRBD1 as D (6 bases). Germline CDR1 is ENHRY and CDR2 is SYGVKD. V was pared by 4 bases and J by 3 bases, with 16 bases between. The CDR3 is 16 amino acids. The CDR3 spells CAISGGPNEDNQPQHF. CDR3 sequence (DNA): TGTGCCATCAGTGGGGGGCCAAACGAGGACAATCAGCCCCAGCATTTT.

The chain uses TRBV7-2 and TRBJ2-5, with 12 positions matching TRBD2. V shed 5 bases, J shed 7 bases, and the junction held 11 bases outside the gene matches. In germline, CDR1 is SGHTA, CDR2 FQGNSA. The CDR3 runs to 16 residues. For the CDR3, the DNA is TGTGCCAGCAGCCCGGGACTAGCGGGCCCGAGGGGGACCCAGTACTTC. Translating it yields CASSPGLAGPRGTQYF. Full variable domain (rest looked up from reference TRBV7-2 and TRBJ2-5): GAGVSQSPSNKVTEKGKDVELRCDPISGHTALYWYRQSLGQGLEFLIYFQGNSAPDKSGLPSDRFSAERTGGSVSTLTIQRTQQEDSAVYLCASSPGLAGPRGTQYFGPGTRLLVL.

The chain links TRBV6-5 to TRBJ1-2; D is unclear. The CDR3 is 12 amino acids. CDR1 MNHEY and CDR2 SVGAGI come from the germline V gene. V lost 6 bases and J lost 8, with 13 bases in between. The CDR3 bases are TGTGCCAGCAGATCTACAATGTGGGGCTACACCTTC. It specifies CASRSTMWGYTF.

CDR3 sequence reads: CASSRSSGSTDTQYF. CDR3 nucleotide sequence: TGTGCCAGCAGCCGGTCCTCCGGGAGCACAGATACGCAGTATTTT. The chain uses TRBV5-4 and TRBJ2-3; D gene ambiguous. CDR3 size: 15 residues. Germline V gene lookup returns CDR1 SGHNT and CDR2 YYREEE (reference sequence). Trimming left V 4 bases short and J 0 bases short, with 12 bases between.

The chain uses TRBV19 and TRBJ2-1, with D tentatively TRBD1 (6 bases). V was pared by 3 bases and J by 2 bases, with 8 bases between. The CDR3 consists of 14 residues. In germline, CDR1 is LNHDA, CDR2 SQIVND (reference sequence). The CDR3 DNA reads as TGTGCCAGTAGTATGGGGGCAGCCTACAATGAGCAGTTCTTC. Its translation: CASSMGAAYNEQFF.

This clone was counted only a few times. A read error may produce the germline difference seen at one junction end. The V and J genes are TRBV7-9 and TRBJ2-3, with 11 bases that match TRBD2. The CDR3 consists of 13 residues. Germline CDR1 reads SEHNR; CDR2 reads FQNEAQ (reference sequence). CDR3 sequence: CASSLATGRLAGF. CDR3 DNA: TGTGCCAGCAGCTTAGCTACCGGACGACTAGCGGGGTTT.

The rearrangement uses TRBV19 and TRBJ1-4, with 8 bases matching TRBD1. This CDR3 contains 14 residues. J lost 5 bases, V lost 8 bases, and 7 bases had no gene match. Germline lookup yields CDR1 LNHDA and CDR2 SQIVND (reference sequence). The CDR3 here is CASGRGQGNEKLFF. The CDR3 nucleotides are TGTGCCAGTGGCCGAGGACAGGGAAATGAAAAACTGTTTTTT.

The J gene is TRBJ1-6, the V gene TRBV12-3 or TRBV12-4; D remains unclear. There are 13 residues in the CDR3. Trimming left V 5 bases short and J 6 bases short, with 8 bases between. The CDR3 spells CASSKQPNSPLHF. CDR3 nucleotides: TGTGCCAGCAGTAAACAGCCTAATTCACCCCTCCACTTT.

The J gene is TRBJ2-7, the V gene TRBV27; 10 nucleotides align to TRBD1. The V segment lost 4 bases and the J segment 1 base; nucleotides outside the gene matches: 1. The V gene's germline CDR1 is MNHEY and CDR2 SMNVEV (reference sequence). The CDR3 is made up of 14 amino acids. The CDR3 nucleotides are TGTGCCAGCAGTTGGACAGGGGGGTCCTACGAGCAGTACTTC. It encodes CASSWTGGSYEQYF.

Turning to this clone: An end of the junction does not agree with germline; a read error may underlie this. The chain joins TRBV6-1 to TRBJ1-1; 9 bases are a match to TRBD1. This CDR3 has 16 amino acids. CDR1 MNHNS and CDR2 SASEGT come from the germline V gene. The CDR3 sequence is CASREGTGLMNTEAFF. The CDR3 region has the DNA TGTGCCAGCAGAGAAGGGACAGGGTTAATGAACACTGAAGCTTTCTTT.

The chain is built from TRBV11-3 and TRBJ1-5, with D hard to call. Between the trimmed V and J ends, which lost 3 bases and 1 base, there was a span of 10 bases. The germline CDR1 and CDR2 sequences are SGHNT and YENEEA. This CDR3 spans 15 amino acids. CDR3 in amino acids: CASSFLHLSNQPQHF. The CDR3 DNA follows: TGTGCCAGCAGCTTTCTTCACCTAAGCAATCAGCCCCAGCATTTT.

The table lists this clone with a count of one. The chain is built from TRBV4-2 and TRBJ2-1; a weak D match, TRBD1 (6 bases). Trimming took 1 base from V and 3 from J, leaving 10 bases between them. Germline V gene sequence: CDR1 LGHNA, CDR2 YNFKEQ. CDR3 size: 15 residues. The CDR3 DNA follows: TGTGCCAGCAGCCAAGGGGAAGGGGGCTACAATGAGCAGTTCTTC. This gives the protein CASSQGEGGYNEQFF.

The CDR3 nucleotides are TGTGCCAGCAGCCAGGAGGTTTATGGCTACACCTTC. Translating gives CASSQEVYGYTF. V is TRBV16 and J is TRBJ1-2, with D hard to call. Looked up from germline, CDR1 is KGHSY and CDR2 is FQNENV. The CDR3 is 12 amino acids. V was clipped by 3 bases and J by 5 bases, with 7 bases between them.

The gene calls are TRBV6-1 and TRBJ1-5; D might be TRBD1 (5 bases). The CDR3 runs 16 residues. CDR1 MNHNS and CDR2 SASEGT come from the germline V gene. Trimming removed 3 bases from V and 6 bases from J, with 18 bases in between. The CDR3 coding sequence is TGTGCCAGCAGTGAGCGAAGTGAGGCAGGGTTTCAGCCCCAGCATTTT. Its translation is CASSERSEAGFQPQHF.

J is TRBJ1-2 and V is TRBV9; 9 bases match TRBD1. J gave up 5 bases and V 3 bases, and 11 bases lay outside the gene matches. This CDR3 comprises 16 residues. The germline V gene has CDR1 SGDLS and CDR2 YYNGEE. DNA for the CDR3: TGTGCCAGCAGCGGCTCCGGGACAGGGATTTCTTATGGCTACACCTTC. It translates to CASSGSGTGISYGYTF.

V usage is TRBV7-9 and J usage is TRBJ1-2, with 7 bases lining up with TRBD1. The CDR3 totals 14 residues. The V segment lost 5 bases and the J segment 2 bases; nucleotides outside the gene matches: 5. Per the germline V gene, CDR1 is SEHNR and CDR2 is FQNEAQ (reference sequence). The CDR3 DNA is TGTGCCAGCAGCCCGCAGACAGGGAACTATGGCTACACCTTC. The encoded protein is CASSPQTGNYGYTF.

In regard to this clone: The same CDR3 also results from other DNA sequences found in this sample. The CDR3 region has the DNA TGTGCCAGCAGCTTAGGTTCAGCGGGGAACTATGGCTACACCTTC. This codes for CASSLGSAGNYGYTF. The rearrangement joins TRBV7-9 to TRBJ1-2; D is unresolved. From germline, CDR1 is SEHNR and CDR2 FQNEAQ (reference sequence). This CDR3 region has 15 residues. V lost 1 base and J lost 2, with 11 bases in between.

The table lists this clone with a count of one. The rearrangement links TRBV12-3 or TRBV12-4 to TRBJ1-1; no clear D gene. CDR3 length: 13 amino acids. V lost 5 bases, J lost 3 bases, and 10 bases lay in between. CDR3 amino acids: CASSHGRHTEAFF. The CDR3 DNA sequence: TGTGCCAGCAGTCACGGCAGACACACTGAAGCTTTCTTT.

The V gene is TRBV11-2, the J gene TRBJ2-2; TRBD1 is a possible D gene (7 bases). V was trimmed by 5 bases and J by 4 bases, leaving 14 bases between them. Germline lookup yields CDR1 SGHAT and CDR2 FQNNGV. The CDR3 length is 15 residues. The CDR3 sequence is CASSPRQGGTGELFF. The CDR3 coding sequence is TGTGCCAGCAGCCCCAGACAGGGAGGCACCGGGGAGCTGTTTTTT. Complete variable domain (other parts from reference TRBV11-2 and TRBJ2-2): EAGVAQSPRYKIIEKRQSVAFWCNPISGHATLYWYQQILGQGPKLLIQFQNNGVVDDSQLPKDRFSAERLKGVDSTLKIQPAKLEDSAVYLCASSPRQGGTGELFFGEGSRLTVL.